The 18 T cell receptor beta chains listed next were all sequenced from one sample in a study of molecular identifiers for immune sequencing clone quantification. A single record per CDR3 protein comes from TCRdb applying MiXCR to the PCR reads. The data hold more than 550,000 distinct CDR3 sequences, with around 25% observed a single time. The sample consisted of naive CD8+ T cells from blood, with Jurkat cell RNA spiked in. Regarding subset: FACS-sorted CD8+CD4-CCR7+CD45RA+ naive T cells. These receptors all come from a human donor in good health. Some libraries in this study had Jurkat cell RNA spiked in.

The V gene is TRBV4-3, the J gene TRBJ2-5; D ambiguous. This CDR3 spans 15 amino acids. Per the germline V gene, CDR1 is LGHNA and CDR2 is YSLEER. V was cut by 0 bases and J by 5 bases, with 13 bases left in between. CDR3 residues: CASSQDVGRSETQYF. CDR3 bases: TGCGCCAGCAGCCAAGATGTGGGCAGGTCGGAGACCCAGTACTTC.

This clonotype occurred a few times. The chain links TRBV7-9 to TRBJ2-1; possibly TRBD2 for D (6 bases). V lost 3 bases and J 6 bases, leaving 18 bases between the germline ends. Germline lookup yields CDR1 SEHNR and CDR2 FQNEAQ (reference sequence). CDR3 length: 16 residues. CDR3 in amino acids: CASSFGYGGTINEQFF. The CDR3 DNA reads as TGTGCCAGCAGCTTTGGGTATGGCGGGACGATCAATGAGCAGTTCTTC. Filled out from reference TRBV7-9 and TRBJ2-1, the complete variable domain reads DTGVSQNPRHKITKRGQNVTFRCDPISEHNRLYWYRQTLGQGPEFLTYFQNEAQLEKSRLLSDRFSAERPKGSFSTLEIQRTEQGDSAMYLCASSFGYGGTINEQFFGPGTRLTVL.

In its sample, this clonotype was seen a few times. The J gene is TRBJ2-2, the V gene TRBV20-1, with D possibly being TRBD2 (5 bases). Trimming shortened V by 2 bases and J by 4 bases, and 17 bases separated the two germline ends. Looked up from germline, CDR1 is DFQATT and CDR2 is SNEGSKA (reference sequence). The CDR3 runs 16 residues. The CDR3 DNA follows: TGCAGTGCTAGACCCTGGGGTAGCGATGTCACCGGGGAGCTGTTTTTT. Amino acids: CSARPWGSDVTGELFF.

This sequence joins TRBV20-1 and TRBJ1-4; no reliable D call. Trimming left V 1 base short and J 0 bases short, with 12 bases between. This CDR3 region has 16 residues. Germline CDR1 and CDR2: DFQATT and SNEGSKA (reference sequence). The CDR3 reads CSARVGRSATNEKLFF. DNA of the CDR3: TGCAGTGCTAGAGTTGGACGGTCGGCAACTAATGAAAAACTGTTTTTT.

This clonotype was found once. The genes are TRBV5-4 and TRBJ2-3; D not resolved. Germline V gives CDR1 SGHNT, CDR2 YYREEE (reference sequence). The CDR3 runs 14 residues. The V end lost 3 bases, the J end lost 1 base, and 9 bases lay between the germline ends. DNA for the CDR3: TGTGCCAGCAGCTCGGAGATCGGCACAGATACGCAGTATTTT. Residues: CASSSEIGTDTQYF.

This clonotype was seen more than once but under ten times. The chain is built from TRBV7-9 and TRBJ2-5, with D unresolved. V was pared by 1 base and J by 2 bases, with 8 bases between. Germline V gene data show CDR1 as SEHNR and CDR2 as FQNEAQ (reference sequence). The CDR3 extends over 14 amino acids. CDR3 in amino acids: CASSLDSQQETQYF. The CDR3 nucleotides are TGTGCCAGCAGCTTAGACAGTCAACAAGAGACCCAGTACTTC.

On this clonotype itself: With a much larger clone just one base away, this may be a read error. The rearrangement uses TRBV25-1 and TRBJ1-4; the D is unclear. The CDR3 sequence is 15 residues long. Germline CDR1 and CDR2: MGHDK and SYGVNS. CDR3 sequence: CVSSGPGLGAAKLFF. DNA for the CDR3: TGTGTCAGCAGTGGACCCGGTCTCGGTGCGGCAAAACTGTTTTTT.

Of note for this clonotype: Since a much larger clone is just one base distant, this may be a read error. The genes are TRBV7-9 and TRBJ2-7; TRBD2 matches 10 bases. V was clipped by 4 bases and J by 2 bases; unmatched bases: 8. CDR1 is SEHNR, CDR2 FQNEAQ, per germline (reference sequence). The CDR3 is 16 amino acids. In DNA, the CDR3 is TGTGCCAGCAGCTCAGGACCAGCGGGGGGGCCCTACGAGCAGTACTTC. Translated, it gives CASSSGPAGGPYEQYF. Drawing the rest from reference TRBV7-9 and TRBJ2-7, the complete variable domain is DTGVSQNPRHKITKRGQNVTFRCDPISEHNRLYWYRQTLGQGPEFLTYFQNEAQLEKSRLLSDRFSAERPKGSFSTLEIQRTEQGDSAMYLCASSSGPAGGPYEQYFGPGTRLTVT.

This clonotype was seen many times. The V call is TRBV14, the J call TRBJ2-2; the D is unclear. Deletions cut 0 bases from V and 2 bases from J, with 19 bases between. Germline values: CDR1 SGHDN, CDR2 FVKESK. The CDR3 runs 19 residues. The CDR3 DNA reads as TGTGCCAGCAGCCAAGATTCGGTTTTGTTGGCAGCCAACACCGGGGAGCTGTTTTTT. Its translation is CASSQDSVLLAANTGELFF. The variable domain in full, completed from reference TRBV14 and TRBJ2-2, reads EAGVTQFPSHSVIEKGQTVTLRCDPISGHDNLYWYRRVMGKEIKFLLHFVKESKQDESGMPNNRFLAERTGGTYSTLKVQPAELEDSGVYFCASSQDSVLLAANTGELFFGEGSRLTVL.

The V gene is TRBV19, the J gene TRBJ2-2; weak D call: TRBD1 (6 bases). V was trimmed by 5 bases and J by 6 bases, leaving 16 bases between them. Germline V gene sequence: CDR1 LNHDA, CDR2 SQIVND (reference sequence). This CDR3 region has 15 residues. The CDR3 DNA is TGTGCCAGTAGTCAGGACAGTCGGGGCCCCGGGGAGCTGTTTTTT. This gives the protein CASSQDSRGPGELFF.

The chain employs TRBV24-1 and TRBJ2-1, with 15 bases matching TRBD2. V lost 4 bases to trimming and J lost 8 bases; unmatched junction nucleotides: 20. Germline V gene data show CDR1 as KGHDR and CDR2 as SFDVKD. This CDR3 has 21 residues. The CDR3 DNA sequence: TGTGCCACCAGTGACCAAGGACTAGCGGGAGGGCCGAGGGAGGAGCCCGATGAGCAGTTCTTC. Translating gives CATSDQGLAGGPREEPDEQFF.

As concerns this clonotype: Since a much larger clone is just one base distant, this may be a read error. The genes are TRBV7-9 and TRBJ2-3, with D perhaps matching TRBD1 or TRBD2 (5 bases each). Trimming took 5 bases from V and 4 from J, leaving 16 bases between them. The CDR3 sequence is 15 residues long. Germline values: CDR1 SEHNR, CDR2 FQNEAQ (reference sequence). CDR3 sequence: CASSDRGRDPDTQYF. CDR3 sequence (DNA): TGTGCCAGCAGCGACCGGGGCAGGGATCCAGATACGCAGTATTTT.

This chain connects TRBV19 to TRBJ1-1; the D is unclear. Germline V gives CDR1 LNHDA, CDR2 SQIVND (reference sequence). Trimming shortened V by 6 bases and J by 1 base, and 9 bases separated the two germline ends. The CDR3 loop spans 13 amino acids. The CDR3 loop is CASSQWGNTEAFF. CDR3 DNA: TGTGCCAGTAGCCAGTGGGGGAACACTGAAGCTTTCTTT. The full variable domain, completed using reference TRBV19 and TRBJ1-1, is DGGITQSPKYLFRKEGQNVTLSCEQNLNHDAMYWYRQDPGQGLRLIYYSQIVNDFQKGDIAEGYSVSREKKESFPLTVTSAQKNPTAFYLCASSQWGNTEAFFGQGTRLTVV.

Remarks on this clonotype: Since a much larger clone is just one base distant, this may be a read error. DNA of the CDR3: TGTGCCAGCAGCCCAAGTCGGTGCAGTGCGGCCCAGTACTTC. It codes for CASSPSRCSAAQYF. The J gene is TRBJ2-5, the V gene TRBV28; D is ambiguous. Germline values: CDR1 MDHEN, CDR2 SYDVKM. The CDR3 is 14 amino acids. The ends were cut back, 6 bases at V and 9 bases at J, with 20 bases in the middle.

As to this clonotype: This may stem from a read error, because a much larger clone lies one nucleotide away. CDR3 nucleotides: TGTGCCAACAGCCCCAGTTCTTATACGCAGTATTTT. It translates to CANSPSSYTQYF. The chain uses TRBV7-9 and TRBJ2-3; D ambiguous. The CDR3 is made up of 12 amino acids. Per the germline V gene, CDR1 is SEHNR and CDR2 is FQNEAQ (reference sequence).

CDR3: CASSFQGSTYEQYF. The CDR3, as DNA: TGTGCCAGCAGCTTCCAGGGGTCGACCTACGAGCAGTACTTC. V and J are TRBV5-6 and TRBJ2-7, with TRBD1 as a possible D gene (6 bases). The V end was cut by 2 bases, the J end by 2 bases, with 11 bases between. The CDR3 consists of 14 residues. Germline lookup yields CDR1 SGHDT and CDR2 YYEEEE.

Turning to this clonotype: A much larger clone lies a single base off, so this may be a read error. This chain links TRBV30 with TRBJ1-2; D remains ambiguous. Per the germline V gene, CDR1 is GTSNPN and CDR2 is SVGIG (reference sequence). The V end was cut by 8 bases, the J end by 4 bases, with 11 bases between. The CDR3 consists of 11 residues. As DNA, the CDR3 is TGTGCCCGGAACACAGCCTATGGCTACACCTTC. It codes for CARNTAYGYTF.

This clonotype was seen a handful of times. V and J are TRBV27 and TRBJ2-1; tentatively, D is TRBD1 or TRBD2 (6 bases each). This CDR3 has 14 residues. Germline CDR1 and CDR2: MNHEY and SMNVEV (reference sequence). V was trimmed by 4 bases and J by 8 bases, leaving 15 bases between them. The CDR3 region is CASSSIWGAHEQFF. In nucleotides, the CDR3 is TGTGCCAGCAGTTCTATTTGGGGGGCACATGAGCAGTTCTTC.